This T cell receptor (beta chain) emerged from a study of spatial heterogeneity in lung cancer. Turning to the study itself: Compared with alpha-chain sequences, beta-chain sequences were consistently detected in greater numbers.

Germline V gene lookup returns CDR1 PRHDT and CDR2 FYEKMQ (reference sequence). V shed 5 bases and J shed 8 bases, with 13 bases lying between them. The CDR3 contains 13 residues. There are many counts of this clonotype. Every TCR cDNA molecule bore its own unique molecular identifier. Each CDR3 protein gets one entry after TCRdb re-called the 5' RACE reads with MiXCR. This sample carries tens of thousands of distinct CDR3 sequences, roughly 5.4% of them seen once, and the ten largest clones take about a quarter. Sample time point: sample taken at primary tumor resection. Patients with untreated early-stage non-small cell lung cancer, numbering 72, were the donors. Whole RNA, isolated from tumor, nontumor lung or frozen PBMC, was sequenced without prior sorting.

This sequence originates from a female donor with early-stage non-small cell lung cancer. The V and J genes are TRBV13 and TRBJ1-5; D unresolved. The sample here was PBMCs, taken at surgery. CDR3 amino acids: CASSISRREPQHF. The CDR3 region has the DNA TGTGCCAGCAGCATCAGTAGACGGGAGCCCCAGCATTTT.